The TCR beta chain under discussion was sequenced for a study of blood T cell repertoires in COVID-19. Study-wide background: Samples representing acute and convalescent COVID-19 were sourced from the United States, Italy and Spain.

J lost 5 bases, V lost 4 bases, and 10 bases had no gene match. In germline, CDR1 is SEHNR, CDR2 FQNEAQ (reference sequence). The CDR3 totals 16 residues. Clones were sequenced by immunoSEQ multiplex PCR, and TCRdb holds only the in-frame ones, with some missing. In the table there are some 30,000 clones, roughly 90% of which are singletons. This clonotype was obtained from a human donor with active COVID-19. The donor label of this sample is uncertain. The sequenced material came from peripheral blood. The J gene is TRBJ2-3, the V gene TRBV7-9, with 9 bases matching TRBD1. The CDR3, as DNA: TGTGCCAGCAGCTACTACAGGGGGCCGGCGGAAGATACGCAGTATTTT. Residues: CASSYYRGPAEDTQYF.